Following are 6 T cell receptor beta chains from one sample sequenced in a study of control samples from healthy donors and cancer patients. The assay was immunoSEQ multiplex PCR, and TCRdb's table has in-frame clones only and misses some. This table holds roughly 200,000 clones, about 94% found once. The sequencing sample was made of blood. All receptors derive from a man aged 45-65 years in good health.

This chain joins TRBV30 and TRBJ2-7; 7 nucleotides match TRBD1. Germline CDR1 and CDR2: GTSNPN and SVGIG (reference sequence). The CDR3 runs to 13 residues. V gave up 8 bases and J gave up 2 bases; unmatched junction bases: 9. Here the CDR3 reads CAGNDRVTYEQYF. CDR3 nucleotides: TGTGCCGGGAACGACAGGGTGACCTACGAGCAGTACTTC.

This chain uses TRBV5-4 with TRBJ1-3; no definite D call. The V end was cut by 0 bases, the J end by 3 bases, with 10 bases between. CDR1 and CDR2 from the germline V gene are SGHNT and YYREEE (reference sequence). CDR3 length equals 15 residues. The CDR3 nucleotides are TGTGCCAGCAGCTTGGGAATCTGGGGTGGAAACACCATATATTTT. Protein: CASSLGIWGGNTIYF.

The rearrangement joins TRBV6-5 to TRBJ2-7, with a weak D call TRBD2 (6 bases). The CDR3 sequence is 14 residues long. From germline, CDR1 is MNHEY and CDR2 SVGAGI. With 10 bases removed from V and 3 bases from J, the gap between germline ends came to 19 bases. CDR3 amino acids: CATVSGTLSYEQYV. CDR3 bases: TGTGCCACTGTATCCGGGACTCTTAGCTACGAGCAGTACGTC.

The J gene is TRBJ2-5, the V gene TRBV5-1; D possibly corresponds to TRBD2 (6 bases). The CDR3 consists of 15 residues. CDR1 and CDR2 from the germline V gene are SGHRS and YFSETQ. V was pared by 1 base and J by 2 bases, with 12 bases between. The CDR3 nucleotides are TGCGCCAGCAGCTTGATGATAGCGGTGCAAGAGACCCAGTACTTC. Amino acids: CASSLMIAVQETQYF.

The chain joins TRBV4-3 to TRBJ1-1; D is unresolved. CDR3 size: 14 residues. With 4 bases removed from V and 1 base from J, the gap between germline ends came to 10 bases. Germline V gives CDR1 LGHNA, CDR2 YSLEER. The CDR3 coding sequence is TGCGCCAGCAGCCTTGCGGCAGGGAACACTGAAGCTTTCTTT. Amino acid sequence: CASSLAAGNTEAFF.

This clone was counted once. The chain is built from TRBV6-5 and TRBJ2-5; 10 bases agree with TRBD1. The CDR3 totals 13 residues. The germline gives CDR1 MNHEY, CDR2 SVGAGI. V lost 2 bases to trimming and J lost 7 bases; unmatched junction nucleotides: 1. The CDR3 spells CASSYRDRGTQYF. The CDR3 DNA reads TGTGCCAGCAGTTACAGGGACAGGGGGACCCAGTACTTC.